Listed below are T cell receptor beta chains from one sample, sequenced in a study of blood T cell repertoires in COVID-19. The data were produced by immunoSEQ multiplex PCR, yet TCRdb's version contains in-frame clones alone and is incomplete. In the table there are over 120,000 clones, roughly nine tenths of which are singletons. The sequenced material came from peripheral blood. These receptors came from a human donor in a cohort sampled during active COVID-19. CDR3s include the opening cysteine and the closing phenylalanine or tryptophan. A D gene is named only where the DNA matches it firmly. A clone size is listed for some rows: how often the clone was seen (once, few, many), or a class if it is expanded.

V: TRBV28
size: NA
J: TRBJ1-3
D: NA
DNA: TGTGCCAGCATCAAACATGGAAACACCATATATTTT
CDR3: CASIKHGNTIYF

V: TRBV5-6
size: NA
J: TRBJ1-1
D: TRBD1
DNA: TGTGCCAGCAGCTTGGTGGACAGGGCGGCAACTGAAGCTTTCTTT
CDR3: CASSLVDRAATEAFF

V: TRBV6-5
size: NA
J: TRBJ1-5
D: TRBD1
DNA: TGTGCCAGCAGTCGACAGGGGGTCGGGGCCCAGCATTTT
CDR3: CASSRQGVGAQHF

V: TRBV18
size: NA
J: TRBJ2-1
D: TRBD2
DNA: TGTGCCAGCTCATCTGCTCTAGCGGACTCGGGCAATGAGCAGTTCTTC
CDR3: CASSSALADSGNEQFF

V: TRBV18
size: once
J: TRBJ2-7
D: NA
DNA: TGTGCCAGCTCACCCGGGTCCGAGCAGTACTTC
CDR3: CASSPGSEQYF

V: TRBV5-6
size: NA
J: TRBJ1-1
D: TRBD1
DNA: TGTGCCAGCAGCCCCTTGACAGGGACTAGCTCTGAAGCTTTCTTT
CDR3: CASSPLTGTSSEAFF

V: TRBV19
size: NA
J: TRBJ2-3
D: NA
DNA: TGTGCCAGTAGTATAGGTTCAACTAGCACAGATACGCAGTATTTT
CDR3: CASSIGSTSTDTQYF

V: TRBV5-1
size: NA
J: TRBJ2-3
D: TRBD2
DNA: TGCGCCAGCAGCAAACTAAGCGGGGTTAGCACAGATACGCAGTATTTT
CDR3: CASSKLSGVSTDTQYF

V: TRBV3-1/TRBV3-2
size: NA
J: TRBJ1-5
D: NA
DNA: TGTGCCAGCAGCCAAGTTCCCGGGTATAGGCAGCCCCAGCATTTT
CDR3: CASSQVPGYRQPQHF

V: TRBV5-1
size: NA
J: TRBJ2-1
D: TRBD1
DNA: TGCGCCAGCAGCCCCTCCGGGACAGGGGGCATTGAGCAGTTCTTC
CDR3: CASSPSGTGGIEQFF

V: TRBV7-2
size: NA
J: TRBJ2-7
D: TRBD2
DNA: TGTGCCAGCAGCCCCAATACGGGGGGCTACGAGCAGTACTTC
CDR3: CASSPNTGGYEQYF

V: TRBV6-4
size: NA
J: TRBJ2-1
D: TRBD2
DNA: TGTGCCAGCAGTGACTCGTTTCTAGCGGGGACCAATGAGCAGTTCTTC
CDR3: CASSDSFLAGTNEQFF

V: TRBV4-2
size: NA
J: TRBJ1-2
D: TRBD1
DNA: TGTGCCAGCAGCCAGACCCGGAACACAGGGGGAGGAGGCTACACCTTC
CDR3: CASSQTRNTGGGGYTF

V: TRBV13
size: NA
J: TRBJ2-7
D: TRBD1
DNA: TGTGCCAGCAGCTACCGGGACAGGATCCTCGGCGAGCAGTACTTC
CDR3: CASSYRDRILGEQYF

V: TRBV2
size: NA
J: TRBJ2-2
D: NA
DNA: TGTGCCAGCAGTGAACTCAGGGGCACCGGGGAGCTGTTTTTT
CDR3: CASSELRGTGELFF

V: TRBV20-1
size: NA
J: TRBJ1-5
D: NA
DNA: TGCAGTGCTAGTCTGTTCACAGGCAATCAGCCCCAGCATTTT
CDR3: CSASLFTGNQPQHF

V: TRBV9
size: NA
J: TRBJ2-7
D: NA
DNA: TGTGCCAGCAGCGGTGGGACTGGGGGATACGAGCAGTACTTC
CDR3: CASSGGTGGYEQYF

V: TRBV6-1
size: NA
J: TRBJ2-5
D: NA
DNA: TGTGCCAGCAGTGATAGGGTCGGTCCGGGATGGGAGACCCAGTACTTC
CDR3: CASSDRVGPGWETQYF

V: TRBV20-1
size: few
J: TRBJ1-1
D: NA
DNA: TGCAGTGCTAGTGGGCAGGAGAACACTGAAGCTTTCTTT
CDR3: CSASGQENTEAFF

V: TRBV28
size: NA
J: TRBJ1-2
D: NA
DNA: TGTGCCAGCAGTTTATTGGGGGCGCGGGGCTACACCTTC
CDR3: CASSLLGARGYTF

V: TRBV3-1/TRBV3-2
size: NA
J: TRBJ2-6
D: TRBD1
DNA: TGTGCCAGCAGCCCAGGACAGGGGGCTTTCTATTCTGGGGCCAACGTCCTGACTTTC
CDR3: CASSPGQGAFYSGANVLTF

V: TRBV5-1
size: NA
J: TRBJ2-7
D: TRBD2
DNA: TGCGCCAGCAGCTTGGGGCTAGCGGGGTATCGCGAGCAGTACTTC
CDR3: CASSLGLAGYREQYF

V: TRBV7-9
size: NA
J: TRBJ2-7
D: TRBD1
DNA: TGTGCCAGCAGCGAACCCGGGACAGGGGACTACGAGCAGTACTTC
CDR3: CASSEPGTGDYEQYF

V: TRBV4-2
size: NA
J: TRBJ2-1
D: TRBD2
DNA: TGTGCCAGCAGCCCCCGAGGAAGCGGGGGGGTCAATGAGCAGTTCTTC
CDR3: CASSPRGSGGVNEQFF

V: TRBV5-4
size: NA
J: TRBJ1-2
D: NA
DNA: TGTGCCAGCAGCTTACAGGGTGGCTATGGCTACACCTTC
CDR3: CASSLQGGYGYTF

V: TRBV4-1
size: NA
J: TRBJ2-1
D: TRBD2
DNA: TGCGCCAGCAGCGAGGGGGCTAGCGGGGCCTACAATGAGCAGTTCTTC
CDR3: CASSEGASGAYNEQFF

V: TRBV3-1/TRBV3-2
size: once
J: TRBJ2-2
D: TRBD1
DNA: TGTGCCAGCAGCCTCACTTACAGGGGGGCCGGGGAGCTGTTTTTT
CDR3: CASSLTYRGAGELFF

V: TRBV7-2
size: NA
J: TRBJ2-3
D: TRBD2
DNA: TGTGCCAGCAGCAGACAGACTAGCGGGGGTACAGGTACGCAGTATTTT
CDR3: CASSRQTSGGTGTQYF